The sequence of this T cell receptor beta chain was determined in a study of long-term antiretroviral therapy in people with HIV (dated 2022 in TCRdb). Some background on the complete study: The earliest samples were collected roughly a decade before the 2015 WHO recommendation for immediate ART, at a time when ART was usually postponed until CD4 counts fell. Of the roughly 27 participants with HIV, ten to eleven were female. No cross-contamination during QIAcube processing was seen in test extractions of a monoclonal T-cell line run alongside 33 polyclonal samples. A retrospective serial study tested whether changes in peripheral blood TRB repertoire composition and diversity were associated with ART initiation and durable HIV suppression. A total of fewer than 200 cryopreserved PBMC samples were contributed to the cohort by 30 adults with confirmed HIV infection, with samples collected serially over a mean of roughly six years (range 1-12).

Participants were included only if at least one PBMC sample before ART initiation and at least two post-ART samples were available. Every participant with HIV received treatment in the United States of America. Before DNA extraction, cryopreserved samples of about 0.95-11 million PBMC were thawed and then washed. At the time of the earliest PBMC sample, participants with HIV were aged between roughly 20 and 55 years. Each participant contributed PBMC samples from 1-4 timepoints before ART initiation and 2-8 timepoints after ART initiation, with a median of 7 samples. Serial HIV viral load, CD4+ T-cell count, ART history and demographic data were obtained for every participant. Genomic DNA was extracted from unsorted PBMC with a Qiagen kit on a QIAcube, processed in batches of 12 samples. The full study reports these points: Because pre-ART samples had limited cell numbers, profiling was done on unsorted PBMC rather than on sorted CD4+ and CD8+ T cells. The repertoire was dominated across all time points by expanded TRB clones identified before ART initiation, although this dominance was seen to fluctuate and to decrease in many PLHIV after ART. Compared with controls, HIV repertoires had narrower CDR3 length ranges, and the network structure pointed to an antigen-experienced repertoire that shifted only slightly toward naive after ART. Starting ART was linked to a significant rise in TRB diversity, yet even after long-term ART the diversity remained significantly lower than in transplant donor controls. Limited PBMC availability meant only the TCR beta chain was sequenced, without alpha chain pairing. Samples dated from the mid-2000s to the late 2010s, and the ART regimens used may be less effective than current ones. Inferences about post-ART repertoire changes were limited because no data were available on ART adherence, viral resistance or therapy changes.

Points on this clone: What antigen it recognizes has not been identified. Base qualities are missing; no much larger clone stands one base away.

Sequencing of the TRB variable region was done with the immunoSEQ hsTCRB v3.0 assay at survey level resolution. The target sequencing depth for TRB was about 35,000-50,000 T-cell genomes per sample. An Illumina MiSeq with a v3 150-cycle kit was used to sequence the pooled TRB libraries. The paper's data handling went like this. Analysis of repertoires was carried out in R inside a reproducible Nextflow workflow spanning QC, data transformation and analysis. Custom analyses were implemented in LymphoSeq2, an R package for AIRR-Seq data exploration. Several samples yielding fewer than 5000 total TRB sequences were excluded, leaving 150 to 200 analyzed HIV repertoires. Of the 188 retained HIV repertoires, under 65 were collected before and more than 120 after ART initiation. Each repertoire was downsampled to 5000 TRB nucleotide sequences, and summary statistics were averaged across 100 downsampling iterations. TRB sequences were retained for analysis only if CDR3 regions of at least seven amino acids were present. Diversity was measured with a Shannon entropy-derived clonality score and the Gini coefficient. In the repertoire networks, any two of the top 5000 CDR3 amino acid sequences were linked whenever the two sequences differed by an edit distance of one. For TRB CDR3 amino acid sequences, GLIPH2 was used to predict antigen specificity groups and MHC restriction. To flag known associations with CMV, EBV, HIV or tissue antigens, CDR3 amino acid sequences were compared against VDJdb and McPAS-TCR. Pre-ART, post-ART and control groups were compared with Wilcoxon signed-rank tests and Holm-Bonferroni correction. TCRdb mirrors the immuneACCESS table, restricted to in-frame sequences. Some clones are absent from its copies; in checked studies, under half trace to an unresolved V gene, and the reason for the others is unknown. From that table come the V and J calls and clone size; the DNA was used to work out D and trimming. The sample profile shows roughly 20,000 clones; 70% to 85% of them were found once. Jointly, the top ten make up just under 9.5% of the sample.

Sequences MGHRA (CDR1) and YSYEKL (CDR2) are obtained from the germline V gene. The CDR3 spans 15 residues, from the cysteine through the phenylalanine. This entry keeps only the CDR3 DNA: 45 bases, framed from base 1. Cut back by 2 bases and 2 bases, the V and J ends lie 12 bases apart. The rearranged chain carries TRBV4-1 and TRBJ1-1; TRBD1 is possibly the D segment (5 matching bases). The source is a woman aged 40-49 years with HIV. Sample: unsorted PBMCs, taken 4.1 years after starting antiretroviral therapy. The CDR3 has the sequence CASSQKGHLNTEAFF. The nucleotide sequence is given as TGCGCCAGCAGCCAAAAAGGACACCTTAACACTGAAGCTTTCTTT.